What follows is one T cell receptor (beta chain) and its context. The germline V and J ends were trimmed by 1 base and 4 bases, with 13 bases remaining between them. There are 15 residues in the CDR3. CDR1 and CDR2 (germline): LGHDT, YNNKEL (reference sequence). Per the original methods: From reference gene primer amplification, estimates of nucleated cell counts were derived. The repertoire was sequenced with immunoSEQ multiplex PCR; TCRdb's copy has only in-frame clones and lacks some. For V, J and clone size, that table is used; D and trimming come from the DNA. The repertoire holds fewer than 300,000 clones, with 88% as singletons. The data were taken from a study of blood T cell repertoires in COVID-19. Study-level information: COVID-19 samples from acute and convalescent phases originated in the United States, Italy and Spain. The cDNA or gDNA used as material had been derived from T cells, B-cell-depleted T cells, or PBMCs.

The receptor comes from a woman aged 40-49 years who had recovered from COVID-19. The chain couples TRBV3-1 (or the pseudogene TRBV3-2) to TRBJ1-2; a possible D gene is TRBD1 (6 bases). Specimen: peripheral blood. The CDR3 coding sequence is TGTGCCAGCAGCCAAGCGACGGGGGGCAGCTATGGCTACACCTTC. Its translation is CASSQATGGSYGYTF.